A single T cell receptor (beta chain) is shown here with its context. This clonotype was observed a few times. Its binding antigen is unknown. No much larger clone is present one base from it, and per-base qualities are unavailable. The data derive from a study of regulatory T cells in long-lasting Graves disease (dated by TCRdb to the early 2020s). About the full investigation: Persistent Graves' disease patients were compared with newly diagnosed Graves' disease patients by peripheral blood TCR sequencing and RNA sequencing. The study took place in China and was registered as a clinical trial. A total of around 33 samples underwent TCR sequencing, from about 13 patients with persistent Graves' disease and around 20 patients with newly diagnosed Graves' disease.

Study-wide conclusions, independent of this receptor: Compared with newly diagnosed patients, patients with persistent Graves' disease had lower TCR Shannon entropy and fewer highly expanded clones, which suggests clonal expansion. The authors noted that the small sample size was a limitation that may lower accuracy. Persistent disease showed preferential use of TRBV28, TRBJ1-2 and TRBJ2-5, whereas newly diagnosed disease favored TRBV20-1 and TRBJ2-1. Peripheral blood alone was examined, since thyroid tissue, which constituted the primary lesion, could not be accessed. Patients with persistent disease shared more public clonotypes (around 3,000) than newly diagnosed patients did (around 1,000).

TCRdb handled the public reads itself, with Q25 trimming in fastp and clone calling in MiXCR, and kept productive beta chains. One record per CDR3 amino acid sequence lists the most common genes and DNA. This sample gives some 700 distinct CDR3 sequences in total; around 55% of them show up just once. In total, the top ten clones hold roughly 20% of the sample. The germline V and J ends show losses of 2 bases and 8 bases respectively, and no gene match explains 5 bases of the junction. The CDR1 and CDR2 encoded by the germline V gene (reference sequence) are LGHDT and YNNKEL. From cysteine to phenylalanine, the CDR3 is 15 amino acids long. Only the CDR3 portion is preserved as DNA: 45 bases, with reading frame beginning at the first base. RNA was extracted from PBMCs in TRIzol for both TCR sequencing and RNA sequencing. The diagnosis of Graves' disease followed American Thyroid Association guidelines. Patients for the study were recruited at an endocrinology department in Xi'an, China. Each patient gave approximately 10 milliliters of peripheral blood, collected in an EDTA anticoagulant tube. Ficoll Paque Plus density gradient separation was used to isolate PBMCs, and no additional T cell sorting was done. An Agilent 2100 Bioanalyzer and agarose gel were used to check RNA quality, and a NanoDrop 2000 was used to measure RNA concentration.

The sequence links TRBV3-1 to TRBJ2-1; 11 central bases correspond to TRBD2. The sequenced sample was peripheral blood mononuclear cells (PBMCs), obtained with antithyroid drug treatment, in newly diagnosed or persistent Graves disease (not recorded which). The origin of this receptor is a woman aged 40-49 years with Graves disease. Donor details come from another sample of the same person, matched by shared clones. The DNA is TGTGCCAGCAGCCAAATAGCGGGAGGGATGGATGAGCAGTTCTTC. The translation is CASSQIAGGMDEQFF.